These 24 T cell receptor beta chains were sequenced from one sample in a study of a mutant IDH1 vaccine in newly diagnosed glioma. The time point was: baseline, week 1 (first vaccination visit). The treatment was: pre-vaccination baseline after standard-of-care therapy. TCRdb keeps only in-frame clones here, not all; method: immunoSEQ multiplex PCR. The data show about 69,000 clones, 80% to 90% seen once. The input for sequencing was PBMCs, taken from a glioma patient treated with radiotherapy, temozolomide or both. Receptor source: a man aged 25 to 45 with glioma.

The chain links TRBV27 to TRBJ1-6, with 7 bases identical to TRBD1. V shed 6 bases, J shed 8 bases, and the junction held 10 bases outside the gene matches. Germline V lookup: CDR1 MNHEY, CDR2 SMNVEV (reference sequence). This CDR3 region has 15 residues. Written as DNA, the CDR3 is TGTGCCAGCAGGGTGCGGGGACAGTTGGATTCACCCCTCCACTTT. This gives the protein CASRVRGQLDSPLHF.

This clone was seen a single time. CDR3 loop: CASSLSHPRLGETQYF. The CDR3, as DNA: TGTGCCAGCAGTTTATCACACCCCCGCCTGGGGGAGACCCAGTACTTC. V and J are TRBV27 and TRBJ2-5, with unresolved D. Trimming took 0 bases from V and 5 from J, leaving 16 bases between them. CDR3 length equals 16 residues. Germline V gives CDR1 MNHEY, CDR2 SMNVEV (reference sequence).

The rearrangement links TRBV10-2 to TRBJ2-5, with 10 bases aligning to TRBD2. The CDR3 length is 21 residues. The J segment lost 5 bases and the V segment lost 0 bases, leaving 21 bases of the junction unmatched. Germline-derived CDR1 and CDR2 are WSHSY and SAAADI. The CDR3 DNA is TGCGCCAGCAGTGAGTCGACCCCCTTGAGCGGGGGGGCCCAAAGTTTGGAGACCCAGTACTTC. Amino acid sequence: CASSESTPLSGGAQSLETQYF.

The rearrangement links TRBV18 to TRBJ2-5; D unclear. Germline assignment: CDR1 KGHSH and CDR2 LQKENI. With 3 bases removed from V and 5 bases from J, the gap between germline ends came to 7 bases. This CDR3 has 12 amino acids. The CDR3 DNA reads TGTGCCAGCTCACCCACTGCTGAGACCCAGTACTTC. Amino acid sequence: CASSPTAETQYF.

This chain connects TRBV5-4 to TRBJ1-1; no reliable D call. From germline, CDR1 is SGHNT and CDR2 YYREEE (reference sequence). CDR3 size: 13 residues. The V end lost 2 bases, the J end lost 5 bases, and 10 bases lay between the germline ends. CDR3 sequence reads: CASSLWGGTEAFF. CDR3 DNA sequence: TGTGCCAGCAGCTTATGGGGAGGGACTGAAGCTTTCTTT.

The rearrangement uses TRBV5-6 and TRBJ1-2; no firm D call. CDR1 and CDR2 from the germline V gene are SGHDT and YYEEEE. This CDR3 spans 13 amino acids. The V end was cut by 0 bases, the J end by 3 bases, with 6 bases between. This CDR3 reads CASSLDGDYGYTF. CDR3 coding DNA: TGTGCCAGCAGCTTGGACGGGGACTATGGCTACACCTTC.

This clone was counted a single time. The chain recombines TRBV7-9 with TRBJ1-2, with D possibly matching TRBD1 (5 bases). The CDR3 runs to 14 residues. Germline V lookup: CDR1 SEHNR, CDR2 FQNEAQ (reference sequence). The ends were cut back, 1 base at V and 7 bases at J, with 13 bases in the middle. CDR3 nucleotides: TGTGCCAGCAGCTTAGGGACTTCGGGGGTTGGCTACACCTTC. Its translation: CASSLGTSGVGYTF.

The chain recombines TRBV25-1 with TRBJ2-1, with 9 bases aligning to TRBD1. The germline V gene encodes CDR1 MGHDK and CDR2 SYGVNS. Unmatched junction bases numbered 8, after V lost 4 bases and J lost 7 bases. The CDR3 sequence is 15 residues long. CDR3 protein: CASSVPGTGSNEQFF. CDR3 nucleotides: TGTGCCAGCAGTGTCCCCGGGACAGGGTCTAATGAGCAGTTCTTC.

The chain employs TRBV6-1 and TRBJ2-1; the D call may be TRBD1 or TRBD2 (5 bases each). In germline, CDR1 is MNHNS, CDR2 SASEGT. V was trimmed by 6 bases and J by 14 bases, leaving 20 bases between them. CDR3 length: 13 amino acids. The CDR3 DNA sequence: TGTGCCAGCAGCACCGGGACCCCCACGGAGAAGTTCTTC. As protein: CASSTGTPTEKFF.

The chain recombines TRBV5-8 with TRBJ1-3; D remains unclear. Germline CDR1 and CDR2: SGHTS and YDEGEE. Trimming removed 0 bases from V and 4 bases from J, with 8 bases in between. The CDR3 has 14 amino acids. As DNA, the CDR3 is TGTGCCAGCAGCTTGGGTGCATACGGAAACACCATATATTTT. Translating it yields CASSLGAYGNTIYF.

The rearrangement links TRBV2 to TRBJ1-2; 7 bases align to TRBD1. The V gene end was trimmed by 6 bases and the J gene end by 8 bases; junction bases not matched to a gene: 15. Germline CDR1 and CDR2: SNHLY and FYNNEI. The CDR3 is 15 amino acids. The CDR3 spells CASSQLQGPGGGYTF. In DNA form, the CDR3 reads TGTGCCAGCAGCCAACTACAGGGTCCAGGGGGAGGCTACACCTTC.

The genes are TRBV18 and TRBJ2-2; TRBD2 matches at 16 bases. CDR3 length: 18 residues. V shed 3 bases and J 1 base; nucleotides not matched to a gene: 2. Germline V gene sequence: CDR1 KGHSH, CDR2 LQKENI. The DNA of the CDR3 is TGTGCCAGCTCACCGGGACTAGCGGGGGGGCTGAACACCGGGGAGCTGTTTTTT. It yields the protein CASSPGLAGGLNTGELFF. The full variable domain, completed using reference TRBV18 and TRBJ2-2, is NAGVMQNPRHLVRRRGQEARLRCSPMKGHSHVYWYRQLPEEGLKFMVYLQKENIIDESGMPKERFSAEFPKEGPSILRIQQVVRGDSAAYFCASSPGLAGGLNTGELFFGEGSRLTVL.

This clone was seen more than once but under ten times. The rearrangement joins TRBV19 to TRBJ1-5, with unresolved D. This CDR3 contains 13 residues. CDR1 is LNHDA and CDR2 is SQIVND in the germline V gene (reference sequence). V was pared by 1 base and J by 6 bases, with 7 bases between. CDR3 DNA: TGTGCCAGTAGTATAGTTAGTCGTCAGCCCCAGCATTTT. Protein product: CASSIVSRQPQHF.

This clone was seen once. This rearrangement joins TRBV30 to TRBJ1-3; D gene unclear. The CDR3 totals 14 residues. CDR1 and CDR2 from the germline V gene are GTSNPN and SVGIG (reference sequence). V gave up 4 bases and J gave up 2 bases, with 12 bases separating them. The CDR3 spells CAWTPGLTGNTIYF. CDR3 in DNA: TGTGCCTGGACCCCGGGCTTAACTGGAAACACCATATATTTT. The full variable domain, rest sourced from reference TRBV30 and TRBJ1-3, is SQTIHQWPATLVQPVGSPLSLECTVEGTSNPNLYWYRQAAGRGLQLLFYSVGIGQISSEVPQNLSASRPQDRQFILSSKKLLLSDSGFYLCAWTPGLTGNTIYFGEGSWLTVV.

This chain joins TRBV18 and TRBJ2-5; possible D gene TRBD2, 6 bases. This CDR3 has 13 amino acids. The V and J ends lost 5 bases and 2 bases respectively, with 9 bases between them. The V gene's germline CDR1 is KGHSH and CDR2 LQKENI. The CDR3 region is CASSLGLQETQYF. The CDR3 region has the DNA TGTGCCAGCTCATTGGGACTGCAAGAGACCCAGTACTTC. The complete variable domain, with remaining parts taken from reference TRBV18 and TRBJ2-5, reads NAGVMQNPRHLVRRRGQEARLRCSPMKGHSHVYWYRQLPEEGLKFMVYLQKENIIDESGMPKERFSAEFPKEGPSILRIQQVVRGDSAAYFCASSLGLQETQYFGPGTRLLVL.

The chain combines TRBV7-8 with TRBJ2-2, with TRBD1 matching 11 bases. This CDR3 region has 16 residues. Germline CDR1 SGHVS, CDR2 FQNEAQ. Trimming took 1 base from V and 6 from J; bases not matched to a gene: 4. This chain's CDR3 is CASSLEGQGVSGELFF. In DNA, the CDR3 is TGTGCCAGCAGCTTAGAGGGACAGGGGGTTTCCGGGGAGCTGTTTTTT.

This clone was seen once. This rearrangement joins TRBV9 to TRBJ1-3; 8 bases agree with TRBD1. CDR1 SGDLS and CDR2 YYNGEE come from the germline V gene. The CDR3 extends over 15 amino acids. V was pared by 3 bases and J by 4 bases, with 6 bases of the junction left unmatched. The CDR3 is CASSGGQGRGNTIYF. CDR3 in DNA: TGTGCCAGCAGCGGAGGACAGGGAAGGGGAAACACCATATATTTT.

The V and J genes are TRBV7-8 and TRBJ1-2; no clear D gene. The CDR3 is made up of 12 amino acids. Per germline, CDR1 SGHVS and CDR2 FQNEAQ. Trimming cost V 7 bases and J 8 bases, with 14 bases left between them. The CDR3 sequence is CASNRGNGGYTF. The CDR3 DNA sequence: TGTGCCAGCAACCGAGGGAATGGAGGCTACACCTTC.

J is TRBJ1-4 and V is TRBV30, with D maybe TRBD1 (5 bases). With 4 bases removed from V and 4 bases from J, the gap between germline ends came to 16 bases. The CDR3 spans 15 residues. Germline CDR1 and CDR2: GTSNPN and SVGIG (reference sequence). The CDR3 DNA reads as TGTGCCTGGAAATACTCTGGACACTATAATGAAAAACTGTTTTTT. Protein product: CAWKYSGHYNEKLFF.

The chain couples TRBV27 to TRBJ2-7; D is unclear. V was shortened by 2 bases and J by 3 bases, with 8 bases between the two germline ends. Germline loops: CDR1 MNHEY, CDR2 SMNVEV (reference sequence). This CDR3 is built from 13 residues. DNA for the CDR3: TGTGCCAGCAGTTTAGGGGAAGGCTACGAGCAGTACTTC. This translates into CASSLGEGYEQYF.

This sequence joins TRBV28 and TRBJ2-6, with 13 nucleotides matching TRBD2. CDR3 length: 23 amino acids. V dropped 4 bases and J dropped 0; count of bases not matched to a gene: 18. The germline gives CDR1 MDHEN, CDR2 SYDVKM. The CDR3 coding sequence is TGTGCCAGCAGTTCCCCTTCCTGGACTAGCGGGGGCCTACACAGCTCTGGGGCCAACGTCCTGACTTTC. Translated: CASSSPSWTSGGLHSSGANVLTF.

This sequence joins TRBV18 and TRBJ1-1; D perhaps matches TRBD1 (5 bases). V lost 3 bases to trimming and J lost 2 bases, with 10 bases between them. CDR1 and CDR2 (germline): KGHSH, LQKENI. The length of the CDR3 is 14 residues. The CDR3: CASSPSTVNTEAFF. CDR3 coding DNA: TGTGCCAGCTCACCTTCGACAGTAAACACTGAAGCTTTCTTT.

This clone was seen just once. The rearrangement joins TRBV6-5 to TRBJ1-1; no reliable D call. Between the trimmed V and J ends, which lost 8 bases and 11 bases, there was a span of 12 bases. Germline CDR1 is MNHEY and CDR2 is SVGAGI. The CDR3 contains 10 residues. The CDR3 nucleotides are TGTGCCAGCGTCGGTCCCACGGCTTTCTTT. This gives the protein CASVGPTAFF.

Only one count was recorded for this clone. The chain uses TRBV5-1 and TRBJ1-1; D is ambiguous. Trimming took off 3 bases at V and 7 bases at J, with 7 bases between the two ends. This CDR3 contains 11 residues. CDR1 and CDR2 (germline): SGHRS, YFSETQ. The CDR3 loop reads CASSSGGEAFF. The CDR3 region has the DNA TGCGCCAGCAGCTCAGGAGGTGAAGCTTTCTTT.